The 12 T cell receptor beta chains presented below share a single source sample, sequenced in a study of cytotoxic CD8 clonotypes in ibrutinib-treated CLL. This table comes from immunoSEQ multiplex PCR, and its TCRdb copy is limited to in-frame clones, with some not included. The top ten clones hold 6.5% to 8.5% of a sample with more than 300,000 clones, just under 80% of them seen once. This specimen consisted of PBMCs, obtained before ibrutinib treatment. The receptors shown here come from a human donor with chronic lymphocytic leukemia.

This chain links TRBV27 with TRBJ1-2; D is perhaps TRBD1 (6 bases). The CDR3 sequence is 15 residues long. Trimming took off 2 bases at V and 4 bases at J, with 14 bases between the two ends. Germline assignment: CDR1 MNHEY and CDR2 SMNVEV (reference sequence). CDR3: CASSLIGGSVYGYTF. The CDR3 bases are TGTGCCAGCAGTTTAATCGGGGGCTCGGTCTATGGCTACACCTTC.

V is TRBV10-3 and J is TRBJ2-1; D uncertain. The germline CDR1 and CDR2 sequences are ENHRY and SYGVKD. Between the trimmed V and J ends, which lost 2 bases and 9 bases, there was a span of 11 bases. This CDR3 is 13 amino acids long. CDR3 sequence (DNA): TGTGCCATCAGTGAGGCTAGTCGGCGTGAGCAGTTCTTC. This codes for CAISEASRREQFF.

The chain couples TRBV2 to TRBJ1-4; D might be TRBD1 (5 bases). The CDR3 length is 16 residues. The ends were cut back, 4 bases at V and 0 bases at J, with 12 bases in the middle. Germline V gives CDR1 SNHLY, CDR2 FYNNEI. CDR3 loop: CASSVRAPSTNEKLFF. DNA of the CDR3: TGTGCCAGCAGTGTCAGGGCCCCGTCAACTAATGAAAAACTGTTTTTT.

The chain links TRBV18 to TRBJ1-2; 9 bases line up with TRBD1. The CDR3 is 14 residues long. The germline gives CDR1 KGHSH, CDR2 LQKENI. V lost 5 bases to trimming and J lost 6 bases; unmatched junction nucleotides: 7. The CDR3 bases are TGTGCCAGCTCAGGACTACAGGGGGCACATGGCTACACCTTC. It encodes CASSGLQGAHGYTF.

The gene calls are TRBV7-3 and TRBJ2-2; 7 bases line up with TRBD1. Germline-derived CDR1 and CDR2 are SGHTA and FQGTGA. V shed 6 bases, J shed 0 bases, and the junction held 4 bases outside the gene matches. CDR3 length: 15 residues. The CDR3 DNA reads as TGTGCCAGCAGGCGTGGGACAGCGAACACCGGGGAGCTGTTTTTT. Its protein product is CASRRGTANTGELFF.

The rearrangement joins TRBV15 to TRBJ2-7; 7 nucleotides line up with TRBD1. There are 14 residues in the CDR3. After removal of 3 bases from V and 3 bases from J, the junction contained 5 bases not matched to a gene. CDR1 LNHNV and CDR2 YYDKDF come from the germline V gene (reference sequence). The CDR3 nucleotides read TGTGCCACCAGCAGCACACAGGGGAACTACGAGCAGTACTTC. It encodes CATSSTQGNYEQYF.

The gene calls are TRBV9 and TRBJ1-5; 9 bases line up with TRBD1. V lost 4 bases to trimming and J lost 5 bases; unmatched junction nucleotides: 7. CDR3 length: 15 amino acids. Germline CDR1 reads SGDLS; CDR2 reads YYNGEE. CDR3 sequence: CASSTTGGAYQPQHF. The DNA of the CDR3 is TGTGCCAGCAGCACAACAGGGGGCGCGTATCAGCCCCAGCATTTT.

CDR3 sequence (DNA): TGTGCCAGCAGTCGGTTATCGGGCTATGGCTACACCTTC. As protein: CASSRLSGYGYTF. This chain joins TRBV27 and TRBJ1-2, with D hard to call. V was pared by 5 bases and J by 4 bases, with 11 bases between. The CDR3 length is 13 residues. The V gene's germline CDR1 is MNHEY and CDR2 SMNVEV (reference sequence).

The V gene is TRBV4-3, the J gene TRBJ2-1, with 11 nucleotides matching TRBD2. V gave up 8 bases and J gave up 8 bases; unmatched junction bases: 11. Germline V gives CDR1 LGHNA, CDR2 YSLEER. The CDR3 contains 15 residues. CDR3 amino acids: CASGPGTSGFYEQFF. Here the CDR3 DNA reads TGCGCCAGCGGCCCCGGGACTAGCGGTTTCTATGAGCAGTTCTTC.

The V call is TRBV11-2, the J call TRBJ1-2; 7 bases are a match to TRBD1. The CDR3 sequence is 14 residues long. Germline assignment: CDR1 SGHAT and CDR2 FQNNGV. J gave up 8 bases and V 1 base, and 7 bases lay outside the gene matches. In nucleotides, the CDR3 is TGTGCCAGCAGCTTAGGCCAGGGGGAATTCGGCTACACCTTC. This encodes CASSLGQGEFGYTF.

This chain connects TRBV5-1 to TRBJ2-7; possible D gene TRBD2, 5 bases. Germline values: CDR1 SGHRS, CDR2 YFSETQ. The V end was cut by 1 base, the J end by 3 bases, with 8 bases between. This CDR3 has 13 residues. CDR3 residues: CASSLPSGYEQYF. The DNA of the CDR3 is TGCGCCAGCAGCTTGCCCAGCGGCTACGAGCAGTACTTC.

The CDR3 nucleotides are TGTGCCAGCAGCAGGGACAGTGGGAACACTGAAGCTTTCTTT. Translated, it gives CASSRDSGNTEAFF. The J gene is TRBJ1-1, the V gene TRBV5-6; 7 bases are shared with TRBD1. Germline loops: CDR1 SGHDT, CDR2 YYEEEE. Unmatched junction bases numbered 4, after V lost 4 bases and J lost 1 base. The CDR3 is made up of 14 amino acids.